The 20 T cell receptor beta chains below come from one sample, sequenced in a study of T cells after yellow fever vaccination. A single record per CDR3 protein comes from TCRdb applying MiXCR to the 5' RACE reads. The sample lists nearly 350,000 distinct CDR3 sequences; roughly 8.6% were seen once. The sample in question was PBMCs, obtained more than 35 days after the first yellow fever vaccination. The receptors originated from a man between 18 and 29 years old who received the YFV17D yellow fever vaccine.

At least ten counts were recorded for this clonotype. The CDR3 is CASSQDRGGNEQFF. The CDR3 bases are TGCGCCAGCAGCCAAGACAGGGGGGGGAATGAGCAGTTCTTC. The chain links TRBV4-3 to TRBJ2-1; either TRBD1 or TRBD2 may fit D (7 bases each). CDR1 and CDR2 from the germline V gene are LGHNA and YSLEER. V shed 0 bases and J shed 7 bases, with 10 bases lying between them. The CDR3 is 14 residues long.

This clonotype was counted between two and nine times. The CDR3 DNA reads TGTGCCAGCAGCCCCACCGGGACTAAAGTGACCCAGTACTTC. Amino acid sequence: CASSPTGTKVTQYF. The V and J genes are TRBV7-2 and TRBJ2-5; 7 nucleotides match TRBD2. Germline V lookup: CDR1 SGHTA, CDR2 FQGNSA. This CDR3 region has 14 residues. The trim removed 5 bases at V and 7 bases at J, leaving 10 bases unmatched.

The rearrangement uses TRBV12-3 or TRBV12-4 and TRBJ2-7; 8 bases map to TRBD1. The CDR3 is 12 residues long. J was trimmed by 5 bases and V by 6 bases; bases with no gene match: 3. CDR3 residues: CASSRQGNEQYV. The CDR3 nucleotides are TGTGCCAGCAGCCGACAGGGGAACGAGCAGTACGTC.

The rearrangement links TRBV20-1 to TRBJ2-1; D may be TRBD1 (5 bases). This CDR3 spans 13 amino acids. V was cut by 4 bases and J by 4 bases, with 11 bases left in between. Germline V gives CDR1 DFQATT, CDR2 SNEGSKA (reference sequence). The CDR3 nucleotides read TGCAGTGCTATGGACAAGAGGTACAATGAGCAGTTCTTC. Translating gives CSAMDKRYNEQFF.

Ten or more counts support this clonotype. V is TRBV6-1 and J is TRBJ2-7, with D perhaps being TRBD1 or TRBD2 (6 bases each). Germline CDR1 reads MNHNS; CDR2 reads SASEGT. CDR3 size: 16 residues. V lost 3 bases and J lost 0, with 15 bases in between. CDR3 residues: CASSDEGGGSSYEQYF. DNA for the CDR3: TGTGCCAGCAGTGACGAGGGGGGCGGAAGCTCCTACGAGCAGTACTTC.

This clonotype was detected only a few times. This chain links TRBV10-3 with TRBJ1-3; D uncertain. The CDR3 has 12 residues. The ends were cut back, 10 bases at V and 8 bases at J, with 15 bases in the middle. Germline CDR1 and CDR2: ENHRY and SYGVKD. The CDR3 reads CATDTGRDTIYF. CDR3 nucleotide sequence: TGTGCCACAGACACCGGGAGGGACACCATATATTTT.

The CDR3 is CASSTRDQIRYEQYF. The CDR3, as DNA: TGTGCCAGCAGCACCCGGGACCAGATACGCTACGAGCAGTACTTC. The rearrangement joins TRBV5-5 to TRBJ2-7, with D perhaps assigned TRBD1 or TRBD2 (5 bases each). The V gene lost 4 bases and the J gene lost 3 bases, with 17 bases spanning the gap. The germline gives CDR1 SGHKS, CDR2 YYEKEE (reference sequence). The CDR3 is made up of 15 amino acids.

The CDR3 loop is CASRLPPRRVDTQYF. DNA for the CDR3: TGTGCCAGCAGGTTACCCCCGAGGCGGGTCGATACGCAGTATTTT. The chain carries TRBV7-9 and TRBJ2-3, with TRBD2 as a possible D gene (5 bases). Germline-derived CDR1 and CDR2 are SEHNR and FQNEAQ (reference sequence). Trimming took off 6 bases at V and 6 bases at J, with 19 bases between the two ends. This CDR3 is built from 15 residues. The whole variable domain, remainder taken from reference TRBV7-9 and TRBJ2-3, is DTGVSQNPRHKITKRGQNVTFRCDPISEHNRLYWYRQTLGQGPEFLTYFQNEAQLEKSRLLSDRFSAERPKGSFSTLEIQRTEQGDSAMYLCASRLPPRRVDTQYFGPGTRLTVL.

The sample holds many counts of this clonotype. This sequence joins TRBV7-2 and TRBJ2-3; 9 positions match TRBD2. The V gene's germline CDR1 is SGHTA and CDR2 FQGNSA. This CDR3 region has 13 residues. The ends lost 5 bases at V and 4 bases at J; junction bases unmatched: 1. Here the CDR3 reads CASSRLAADTQYF. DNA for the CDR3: TGTGCCAGCAGCCGACTAGCGGCAGATACGCAGTATTTT.

CDR3 DNA: TGCGCCAGCAGCCGCCAACTAGCGGGGGTCTACAATGAGCAGTTCTTC. It encodes CASSRQLAGVYNEQFF. This rearrangement joins TRBV4-3 to TRBJ2-1; 11 nucleotides match TRBD2. Germline lookup yields CDR1 LGHNA and CDR2 YSLEER. The CDR3 consists of 16 residues. The trim removed 4 bases at V and 3 bases at J, leaving 5 bases unmatched.

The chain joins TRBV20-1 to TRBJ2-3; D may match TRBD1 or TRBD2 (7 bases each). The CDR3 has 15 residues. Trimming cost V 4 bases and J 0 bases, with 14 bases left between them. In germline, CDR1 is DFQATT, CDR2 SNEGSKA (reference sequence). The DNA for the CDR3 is TGCAGTGCTACCAGGGGGGGACCTAGCACAGATACGCAGTATTTT. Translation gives CSATRGGPSTDTQYF.

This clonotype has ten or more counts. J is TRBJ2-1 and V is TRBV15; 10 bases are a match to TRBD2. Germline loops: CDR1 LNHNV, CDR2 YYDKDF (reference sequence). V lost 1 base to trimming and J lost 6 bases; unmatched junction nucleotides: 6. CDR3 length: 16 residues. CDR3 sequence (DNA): TGTGCCACCAGCAGAGGGGACACTAGCGGGGCCAATGAGCAGTTCTTC. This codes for CATSRGDTSGANEQFF.

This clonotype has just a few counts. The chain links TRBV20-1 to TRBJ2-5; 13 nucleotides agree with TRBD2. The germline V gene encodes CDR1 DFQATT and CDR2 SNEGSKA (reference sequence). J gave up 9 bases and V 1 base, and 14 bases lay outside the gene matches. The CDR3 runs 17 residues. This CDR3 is CSARAGTSGATWGAQYF. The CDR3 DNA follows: TGCAGTGCTAGAGCGGGGACTAGCGGGGCCACGTGGGGGGCCCAGTACTTC.

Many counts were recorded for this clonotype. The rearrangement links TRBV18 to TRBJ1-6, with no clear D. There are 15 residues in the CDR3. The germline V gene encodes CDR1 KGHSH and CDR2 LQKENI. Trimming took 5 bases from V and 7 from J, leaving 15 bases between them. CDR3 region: CASSENRGGNSPLHF. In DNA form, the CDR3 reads TGTGCCAGCTCAGAGAACCGGGGAGGGAATTCACCCCTCCACTTT.

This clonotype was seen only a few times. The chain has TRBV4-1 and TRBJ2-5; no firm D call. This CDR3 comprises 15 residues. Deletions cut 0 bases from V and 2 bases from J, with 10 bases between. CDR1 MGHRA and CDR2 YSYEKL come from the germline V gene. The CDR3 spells CASSQEHSNQETQYF. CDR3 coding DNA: TGCGCCAGCAGCCAAGAACACAGCAATCAAGAGACCCAGTACTTC.

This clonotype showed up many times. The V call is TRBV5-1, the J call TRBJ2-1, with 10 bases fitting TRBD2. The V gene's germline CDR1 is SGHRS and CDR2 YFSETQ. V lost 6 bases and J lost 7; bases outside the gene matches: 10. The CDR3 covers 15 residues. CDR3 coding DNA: TGCGCCAGCACATCATCTAGCGGGGGCTTTAATGAGCAGTTCTTC. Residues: CASTSSSGGFNEQFF.

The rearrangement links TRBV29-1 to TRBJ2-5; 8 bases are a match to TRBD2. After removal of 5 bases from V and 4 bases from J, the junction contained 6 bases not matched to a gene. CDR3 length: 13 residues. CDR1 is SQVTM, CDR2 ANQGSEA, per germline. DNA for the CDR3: TGCAGCGTTCGAACTAGCGGAGGAGAGACCCAGTACTTC. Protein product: CSVRTSGGETQYF.

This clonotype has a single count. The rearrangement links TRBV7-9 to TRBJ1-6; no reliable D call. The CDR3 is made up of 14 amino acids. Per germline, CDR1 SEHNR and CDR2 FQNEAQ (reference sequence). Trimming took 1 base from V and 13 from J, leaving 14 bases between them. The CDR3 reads CASSLVGRNRPLHF. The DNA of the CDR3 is TGTGCCAGCAGCTTAGTAGGACGGAATCGTCCCCTCCACTTT.

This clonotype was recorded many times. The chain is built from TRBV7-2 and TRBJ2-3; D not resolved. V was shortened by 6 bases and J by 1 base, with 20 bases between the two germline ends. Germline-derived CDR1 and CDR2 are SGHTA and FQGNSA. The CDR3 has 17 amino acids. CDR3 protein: CASSYGLGSVGTDTQYF. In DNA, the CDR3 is TGTGCCAGCAGTTATGGGCTTGGCTCGGTCGGCACAGATACGCAGTATTTT.

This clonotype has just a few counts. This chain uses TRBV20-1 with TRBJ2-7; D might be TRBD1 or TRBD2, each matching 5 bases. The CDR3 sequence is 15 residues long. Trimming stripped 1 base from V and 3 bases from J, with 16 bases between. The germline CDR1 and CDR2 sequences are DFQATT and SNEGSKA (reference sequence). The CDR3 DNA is TGCAGTGCTAGAGCCCCCCGTGGGGGTTTCTACGAGCAGTACTTC. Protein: CSARAPRGGFYEQYF.